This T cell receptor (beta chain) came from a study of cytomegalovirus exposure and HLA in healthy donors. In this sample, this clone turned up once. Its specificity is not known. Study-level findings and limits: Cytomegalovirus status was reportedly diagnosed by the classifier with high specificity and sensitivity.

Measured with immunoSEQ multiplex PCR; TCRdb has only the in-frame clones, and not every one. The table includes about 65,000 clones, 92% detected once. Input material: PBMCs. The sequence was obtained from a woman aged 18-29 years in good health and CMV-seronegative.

CDR3 coding DNA: TGTGCCAGCAGCCGAGCTGACTTCACTAGCGGGAACCCAAATACGCAGTATTTT. Its translation is CASSRADFTSGNPNTQYF. This chain links TRBV13 with TRBJ2-3, with 10 positions matching TRBD2. The CDR3 loop spans 18 amino acids. V gave up 5 bases and J gave up 7 bases; unmatched junction bases: 18. In germline, CDR1 is PRHDT, CDR2 FYEKMQ (reference sequence). The full variable domain, in which reference TRBV13 and TRBJ2-3 provide the parts outside the CDR3, is AAGVIQSPRHLIKEKRETATLKCYPIPRHDTVYWYQQGPGQDPQFLISFYEKMQSDKGSIPDRFSAQQFSDYHSELNMSSLELGDSALYFCASSRADFTSGNPNTQYFGPGTRLTVL.